These 26 T cell receptor beta chains originate from one sample sequenced in a study of blood T cells in healthy people across ages. Using a J-beta primer mix together with a sample-barcoded 5' primer, a second PCR was run for roughly 7 to 11 cycles. MiXCR was run by TCRdb on the 5' RACE reads, yielding one entry per CDR3 protein. The table includes hundreds of thousands of distinct CDR3 sequences, approximately 25% detected once. This sample also appeared in a second study, on T cells of mothers and their children.

Sequencing used blood. All receptors derive from a boy younger than 18 in good health.

This clonotype was found once. The chain carries TRBV28 and TRBJ2-2; D gene uncertain. The CDR3 runs to 14 residues. Germline lookup yields CDR1 MDHEN and CDR2 SYDVKM. The V end was cut by 7 bases, the J end by 0 bases, with 9 bases between. This chain's CDR3 is CASNPSSNTGELFF. In nucleotides, the CDR3 is TGTGCCAGCAACCCCAGCTCGAACACCGGGGAGCTGTTTTTT.

V gene TRBV7-9 combines with J gene TRBJ1-4; TRBD1 is a possible D gene (5 bases). The V and J ends lost 5 bases and 8 bases respectively, with 18 bases between them. Germline V gene lookup returns CDR1 SEHNR and CDR2 FQNEAQ (reference sequence). The CDR3 runs 15 residues. CDR3 protein: CASSPVQGGREKLFF. As DNA, the CDR3 is TGTGCCAGCAGCCCTGTTCAGGGAGGGAGGGAAAAACTGTTTTTT. Variable domain in full (rest from reference TRBV7-9 and TRBJ1-4): DTGVSQNPRHKITKRGQNVTFRCDPISEHNRLYWYRQTLGQGPEFLTYFQNEAQLEKSRLLSDRFSAERPKGSFSTLEIQRTEQGDSAMYLCASSPVQGGREKLFFGSGTQLSVL.

This clonotype was observed a few times. The chain links TRBV20-1 to TRBJ2-5; no firm D call. Trimming removed 1 base from V and 2 bases from J, with 8 bases in between. CDR3 length: 13 amino acids. Per germline, CDR1 DFQATT and CDR2 SNEGSKA (reference sequence). CDR3 sequence: CSARGPSQETQYF. For the CDR3, the DNA is TGCAGTGCTAGAGGACCCAGTCAAGAGACCCAGTACTTC.

The rearrangement joins TRBV7-2 to TRBJ2-5; D unclear. The last part of the DNA fits TRBJ2-7 better; the J call may be wrong. Germline V CDR1 and CDR2: SGHTA, FQGNSA. This CDR3 contains 13 residues. In DNA, the CDR3 is TGTGCCAGCAGCTTAGCGTTTCTCTACGAGCAGTACTTC. Translation: CASSLAFLYEQYF.

V is TRBV21-1 and J is TRBJ2-5. With the DNA end fitting TRBJ2-7 better, the J assignment may be wrong. TRBV21-1 counts as a pseudogene. This CDR3 is built from 14 residues. The CDR3 bases are TGTGCCAGCAGCAATAATACAATCTCCTACGAGCAGTACGTC. Translated: CASSNNTISYEQYV.

A few counts support this clonotype. V gene TRBV29-1 combines with J gene TRBJ2-5, with a weak D call TRBD2 (6 bases). V dropped 8 bases and J dropped 3 bases, with 10 bases sitting between them. The CDR3 covers 11 residues. CDR1 and CDR2 (germline): SQVTM, ANQGSEA. CDR3 bases: TGCAGCTCCTCGGGGGAAGAGACCCAGTACTTC. This translates into CSSSGEETQYF.

The chain carries TRBV7-8 and TRBJ2-3; tentatively, D is TRBD1 (6 bases). V was cut by 2 bases and J by 3 bases, with 9 bases left in between. Germline V gene data show CDR1 as SGHVS and CDR2 as FQNEAQ. The CDR3 is made up of 14 amino acids. The CDR3 region has the DNA TGTGCCAGCAGCTTACAGGGGCAGACAGATACGCAGTATTTT. It yields the protein CASSLQGQTDTQYF.

The J gene is TRBJ2-3, the V gene TRBV7-2, with TRBD2 matching over 10 bases. This CDR3 has 19 residues. Germline V gene lookup returns CDR1 SGHTA and CDR2 FQGNSA. The trim removed 6 bases at V and 0 bases at J, leaving 15 bases unmatched. CDR3 in DNA: TGTGCCAGCAGTCCCCGGGGGGCTAGCGGGAGTAGGAGCACAGATACGCAGTATTTT. Protein product: CASSPRGASGSRSTDTQYF.

The CDR3 region is CATSRGPLAGQNTGELFF. As DNA, the CDR3 is TGTGCCACCAGCAGAGGACCCTTAGCGGGGCAGAACACCGGGGAGCTGTTTTTT. V gene TRBV15 combines with J gene TRBJ2-2, with 8 bases lining up with TRBD2. CDR3 size: 18 residues. The V gene end was trimmed by 1 base and the J gene end by 1 base; junction bases not matched to a gene: 8. Germline CDR1 LNHNV, CDR2 YYDKDF (reference sequence).

This clonotype was seen just once. J is TRBJ2-5 and V is TRBV7-2; D is undetermined. V was pared by 0 bases and J by 2 bases, with 7 bases between. The germline V gene has CDR1 SGHTA and CDR2 FQGNSA. The CDR3 spans 14 residues. CDR3 DNA sequence: TGTGCCAGCAGCTTAGCGCGTTTACAAGAGACCCAGTACTTC. Protein: CASSLARLQETQYF.

The V and J genes are TRBV25-1 and TRBJ2-5, with D tentatively TRBD2 (5 bases). This CDR3 is built from 14 residues. V was clipped by 5 bases and J by 3 bases, with 13 bases between them. Germline CDR1 is MGHDK and CDR2 is SYGVNS. The CDR3 sequence: CASSNTRRKETQYF. In nucleotides, the CDR3 is TGTGCCAGCAGTAATACTAGACGTAAAGAGACCCAGTACTTC. Full variable domain (missing parts from reference TRBV25-1 and TRBJ2-5): EADIYQTPRYLVIGTGKKITLECSQTMGHDKMYWYQQDPGMELHLIHYSYGVNSTEKGDLSSESTVSRIRTEHFPLTLESARPSHTSQYLCASSNTRRKETQYFGPGTRLLVL.

The rearrangement joins TRBV19 to TRBJ1-1; 8 nucleotides align to TRBD1. Looked up from germline, CDR1 is LNHDA and CDR2 is SQIVND (reference sequence). The CDR3 consists of 14 residues. V was clipped by 7 bases and J by 4 bases; unmatched bases: 8. In nucleotides, the CDR3 is TGTGCCAGTAACCTACAGGGGGGCGCCACTGAAGCTTTCTTT. Protein product: CASNLQGGATEAFF.

The chain links TRBV7-6 to TRBJ2-2, with a tentative D call TRBD1 (6 bases). V lost 4 bases and J lost 4, with 16 bases in between. Germline CDR1 reads SGHVS; CDR2 reads FNYEAQ. This CDR3 is 16 amino acids long. CDR3 coding DNA: TGTGCCAGCAGCTCCCCGTCTGGGGGCGCCACCGGGGAGCTGTTTTTT. This encodes CASSSPSGGATGELFF. Full variable domain (remainder filled in from reference TRBV7-6 and TRBJ2-2): GAGVSQSPRYKVTKRGQDVALRCDPISGHVSLYWYRQALGQGPEFLTYFNYEAQQDKSGLPNDRFSAERPEGSISTLTIQRTEQRDSAMYRCASSSPSGGATGELFFGEGSRLTVL.

A few counts support this clonotype. This chain uses TRBV12-3 or TRBV12-4 with TRBJ2-5; 9 nucleotides agree with TRBD2. This CDR3 has 18 residues. The J segment lost 2 bases and the V segment lost 1 base, leaving 11 bases of the junction unmatched. CDR3 residues: CASSLGLGSSGDQETQYF. In DNA, the CDR3 is TGTGCCAGCAGTTTAGGTCTAGGGTCTAGCGGGGATCAAGAGACCCAGTACTTC.

This clonotype appeared a single time. V gene TRBV12-5 combines with J gene TRBJ2-5; 10 bases match TRBD1. The closer fit of TRBJ2-1 to the DNA end suggests the J call may be wrong. The CDR3 extends over 16 amino acids. Germline-derived CDR1 and CDR2 are LGHNT and FRNRAP. The CDR3 DNA sequence: TGTGCTAGTGGTTTGACCGGGACAGGGGACCGCAGCGAGCAGTTCTTC. Its protein product is CASGLTGTGDRSEQFF.

The CDR3 sequence is CASKTNRDYNEQFF. CDR3 nucleotide sequence: TGTGCCAGCAAGACAAACAGGGATTACAATGAGCAGTTCTTC. This chain joins TRBV12-3 or TRBV12-4 and TRBJ2-5; possible D gene TRBD1, 6 bases. The assigned J gene may be wrong: the sequence end matches TRBJ2-1 better. There are 14 residues in the CDR3.

This chain connects TRBV2 to TRBJ2-7; D is perhaps TRBD1 (6 bases). Germline V gene lookup returns CDR1 SNHLY and CDR2 FYNNEI. The V and J ends lost 6 bases and 4 bases respectively, with 13 bases between them. CDR3 size: 13 residues. The CDR3 DNA reads TGTGCCAGCAGCGGTATAACAGGGTACGAGCAGTACTTC. Translation gives CASSGITGYEQYF.

This sequence joins TRBV3-1 and TRBJ2-2; TRBD1 might be the D (6 bases). Germline values: CDR1 LGHDT, CDR2 YNNKEL (reference sequence). Trimming shortened V by 4 bases and J by 4 bases, and 13 bases separated the two germline ends. The CDR3 sequence is 15 residues long. The CDR3 here is CASSPYQGPTGELFF. The CDR3 region has the DNA TGTGCCAGCAGCCCCTACCAGGGGCCCACCGGGGAGCTGTTTTTT.

This clonotype was seen only a few times. The chain joins TRBV7-6 to TRBJ2-7, with D tentatively TRBD2 (5 bases). V gave up 8 bases and J gave up 0 bases, with 11 bases separating them. Germline CDR1 SGHVS, CDR2 FNYEAQ. The CDR3 covers 13 residues. The CDR3 region has the DNA TGTGCCAGCGGGTTTCGGGGCTCCTACGAGCAGTACTTC. Residues: CASGFRGSYEQYF.

The V gene is TRBV6-1, the J gene TRBJ1-1; D possibly corresponds to TRBD1 (5 bases). The CDR3 length is 13 residues. CDR1 and CDR2 from the germline V gene are MNHNS and SASEGT. V was shortened by 6 bases and J by 11 bases, with 19 bases between the two germline ends. Here the CDR3 reads CASRAEAAGRAFF. The CDR3 DNA reads as TGTGCCAGCAGGGCAGAGGCAGCAGGGAGGGCTTTCTTT.

To note about this clonotype: As the CDR3 is not closed by the conserved phenylalanine or tryptophan, this likely results from a read error. No DNA is shown, since the ends of the CDR3 on it are uncertain; the CDR3 is the one TCRdb lists. This chain connects TRBV12-3 or TRBV12-4 to TRBJ2-7; no check of the table's D call, TRBD1, against the DNA was made. The CDR3 is 16 amino acids long, termini counted. Here the CDR3 reads CASSTSPGQGQGTRGL.

V and J are TRBV5-5 and TRBJ1-2; TRBD1 aligns across 9 bases. Per the germline V gene, CDR1 is SGHKS and CDR2 is YYEKEE (reference sequence). The CDR3 totals 15 residues. After removal of 4 bases from V and 2 bases from J, the junction contained 6 bases not matched to a gene. The CDR3 spells CASSPGGTGNYGYTF. For the CDR3, the DNA is TGTGCCAGCAGCCCCGGAGGGACAGGGAACTATGGCTACACCTTC.

In its sample, this clonotype was seen many times. The rearrangement joins TRBV10-3 to TRBJ2-5; D is unclear. CDR3 length equals 12 residues. V was cut by 2 bases and J by 3 bases, with 4 bases left in between. Looked up from germline, CDR1 is ENHRY and CDR2 is SYGVKD. CDR3 in amino acids: CAISEPKETQYF. As DNA, the CDR3 is TGTGCCATCAGTGAGCCGAAAGAGACCCAGTACTTC.

This chain connects TRBV13 to TRBJ2-5, with D unclear. The CDR3 extends over 16 amino acids. Trimming left V 4 bases short and J 5 bases short, with 20 bases between. Germline CDR1 and CDR2: PRHDT and FYEKMQ (reference sequence). CDR3 protein: CASSYYGRPVGETQYF. The CDR3 region has the DNA TGTGCCAGCAGCTACTACGGACGGCCAGTTGGGGAGACCCAGTACTTC.

The rearrangement uses TRBV7-9 and TRBJ1-2; D may be TRBD1 (5 bases). CDR3 size: 14 residues. The V end lost 5 bases, the J end lost 0 bases, and 10 bases lay between the germline ends. The germline gives CDR1 SEHNR, CDR2 FQNEAQ (reference sequence). CDR3 DNA sequence: TGTGCCAGCAGCCATGGGACTACTAACTATGGCTACACCTTC. Its protein product is CASSHGTTNYGYTF.

The rearrangement links TRBV6-5 to TRBJ2-5, with 10 bases aligning to TRBD2. The CDR3 spans 15 residues. Germline CDR1 is MNHEY and CDR2 is SVGAGI. Trimming at V came to 6 bases and at J to 2 bases, leaving 6 bases not matched to a gene. The CDR3, as DNA: TGTGCCAGCAGGCCCCCACTAGCGGGACAAGAGACCCAGTACTTC. It codes for CASRPPLAGQETQYF.